These T cell receptor beta chains were read from a single sample in a study of blood T cell repertoires in COVID-19. Here immunoSEQ multiplex PCR was the method, and the copy in TCRdb shows in-frame clones only, minus some. The sample has 400,000 or so clones, 85% to 90% seen once; the top ten hold approximately 0.92%. What was sequenced was peripheral blood. The receptors stem from a man aged 18-30 years with COVID-19, enrolled during active disease. Both conserved end residues are part of each CDR3. The order of the fields is CDR3 protein, CDR3 DNA, V gene, D gene, clone size, J gene. The D gene is left open where the match is weak. For some rows the clone size is stated as once, few or many, or as a class when expanded; others skip it.

CASSQRSGRAVTEQYF TGTGCCAGCTCTCAGCGAAGCGGGAGGGCCGTAACCGAGCAGTACTTC TRBV18 TRBD2 - TRBJ2-7
CASSPTGLRYGYTF TGTGCCAGTAGTCCTACAGGGCTCCGCTATGGCTACACCTTC TRBV19 - - TRBJ1-2
CASKGTSGGSTQYF TGTGCCAGCAAAGGGACTAGCGGGGGATCTACGCAGTATTTT TRBV7-9 TRBD2 - TRBJ2-3
CASTLRPLAGLAWEQYF TGTGCCAGTACCCTCCGCCCACTAGCGGGTCTAGCCTGGGAGCAGTACTTC TRBV19 TRBD2 - TRBJ2-7
CSVVSGRLETQYF TGCAGCGTTGTTTCGGGGAGGTTGGAGACCCAGTACTTC TRBV29-1 - once TRBJ2-5
CASGLAGKVPEQYF TGTGCCAGCGGACTAGCGGGAAAAGTGCCCGAGCAGTACTTC TRBV2 TRBD2 - TRBJ2-7
CASSDAGGATEAFF TGTGCCAGTAGTGACGCAGGGGGCGCGACTGAAGCTTTCTTT TRBV19 TRBD1 - TRBJ1-1
CASSSRTSGSNEQFF TGTGCCAGCAGTTCCCGGACTAGCGGGAGCAATGAGCAGTTCTTC TRBV6-5 TRBD2 - TRBJ2-1
CASNTGSYGYTF TGTGCCAGCAACACAGGCTCCTATGGCTACACCTTC TRBV2 - - TRBJ1-2
CASTEQTSGPGDTQYF TGTGCCAGCACCGAGCAGACTAGCGGTCCGGGGGATACGCAGTATTTT TRBV2 TRBD2 - TRBJ2-3
CASSIGQINGYTF TGTGCCAGTAGTATTGGGCAAATTAATGGCTACACCTTC TRBV19 - once TRBJ1-2
CSVIRHDRALYEQYF TGCAGCGTGATTAGACACGACAGGGCCCTCTACGAGCAGTACTTC TRBV29-1 TRBD1 few TRBJ2-7
CASSLSRDMSTDTQYF TGTGCCAGCAGTTTAAGTCGGGACATGAGCACAGATACGCAGTATTTT TRBV27 - - TRBJ2-3
CASSRFPPGNTDTQYF TGTGCCAGTAGCCGATTTCCTCCAGGGAACACAGATACGCAGTATTTT TRBV19 - - TRBJ2-3
CASSQLPNTEAFF TGTGCCAGCAGCCAGTTACCGAACACTGAAGCTTTCTTT TRBV2 - few TRBJ1-1
CASSSGQGRSYEQYF TGTGCCAGCAGTAGTGGACAGGGTCGATCCTACGAGCAGTACTTC TRBV7-2 TRBD1 - TRBJ2-7
CASESGAYEQYF TGTGCCAGCGAGAGCGGGGCGTACGAGCAGTACTTC TRBV3-1/TRBV3-2 TRBD2 - TRBJ2-7
CAISEVEVNTEAFF TGTGCCATCAGTGAAGTTGAGGTGAACACTGAAGCTTTCTTT TRBV10-3 - - TRBJ1-1
CASSLDTDGYTF TGTGCCAGCAGCTTAGACACCGATGGCTACACCTTC TRBV7-9 - - TRBJ1-2
CASSSDRYYEQYF TGTGCCAGCAGTTCAGACAGGTACTACGAGCAGTACTTC TRBV11-2 - - TRBJ2-7
CASSQDGLAGGNEQFF TGTGCCAGCAGCCAAGATGGACTAGCGGGGGGGAATGAGCAGTTCTTC TRBV4-2 TRBD2 - TRBJ2-1
CASSYSAGQVEAFF TGTGCCAGCAGTTATTCAGCAGGGCAGGTTGAAGCTTTCTTT TRBV6-5 - - TRBJ1-1
CASSFRLINEQFF TGTGCCAGCAGTTTTCGTCTAATCAATGAGCAGTTCTTC TRBV12-3/TRBV12-4 - - TRBJ2-1
CASSYSGRVDKDGYTF TGTGCCAGCAGTTACTCTGGGAGGGTAGATAAGGATGGCTACACCTTC TRBV6-5 - few TRBJ1-2
CASSPAGGDTGELFF TGCGCCAGCAGCCCCGCCGGAGGGGATACCGGGGAGCTGTTTTTT TRBV5-1 - - TRBJ2-2
CASGEMTSGKQTQYF TGTGCCAGCGGCGAAATGACTAGCGGGAAGCAGACCCAGTACTTC TRBV27 TRBD2 - TRBJ2-5
CASSLDGRVRAFF TGTGCCAGCAGCTTAGATGGGCGGGTTAGAGCTTTCTTT TRBV11-2 - - TRBJ1-1
CASSAPGTGGPGELFF TGTGCCAGCAGTGCCCCCGGGACAGGGGGCCCCGGGGAGCTGTTTTTT TRBV6-1 TRBD1 once TRBJ2-2
CASSVPPGRTEAFF TGTGCCAGCAGCGTACCCCCAGGGAGGACTGAAGCTTTCTTT TRBV9 - - TRBJ1-1
CASSPLPGTPTYEQYF TGTGCCAGTAGTCCCCTCCCCGGGACACCTACTTACGAGCAGTACTTC TRBV19 - once TRBJ2-7
CAISESSGLQNEQFF TGTGCCATCAGTGAGTCTAGCGGGCTACAGAATGAGCAGTTCTTC TRBV10-3 TRBD2 - TRBJ2-1
CASSEQGEEETQYF TGTGCCAGCAGTGAACAGGGGGAGGAAGAGACCCAGTACTTC TRBV6-1 - - TRBJ2-5
CATSRATSGQETQYF TGTGCCACCAGCAGAGCAACTAGCGGACAAGAGACCCAGTACTTC TRBV15 TRBD2 - TRBJ2-5
CASSRGTVAGELFF TGTGCCAGCAGCCGCGGGACAGTGGCCGGGGAGCTGTTTTTT TRBV3-1/TRBV3-2 - few TRBJ2-2